This record covers a single T cell receptor beta chain. These data come from a study of control samples from healthy donors and cancer patients. Sequencing used immunoSEQ multiplex PCR; TCRdb keeps in-frame clones, though not all of them. This table holds about 120,000 clones, more than 75% found once. Germline loops: CDR1 SGHTA, CDR2 FQGTGA. The CDR3 is made up of 13 amino acids. Trimming removed 3 bases at V and 6 bases at J, with 11 bases between. This TCR came from a man younger than 30 in good health. The chain uses TRBV7-3 and TRBJ1-1; tentatively, D is TRBD1 (5 bases). The sample consisted of blood. DNA for the CDR3: TGTGCCAGCAGCTTCCAGGGAGGGGCTGAAGCTTTCTTT. Protein: CASSFQGGAEAFF.